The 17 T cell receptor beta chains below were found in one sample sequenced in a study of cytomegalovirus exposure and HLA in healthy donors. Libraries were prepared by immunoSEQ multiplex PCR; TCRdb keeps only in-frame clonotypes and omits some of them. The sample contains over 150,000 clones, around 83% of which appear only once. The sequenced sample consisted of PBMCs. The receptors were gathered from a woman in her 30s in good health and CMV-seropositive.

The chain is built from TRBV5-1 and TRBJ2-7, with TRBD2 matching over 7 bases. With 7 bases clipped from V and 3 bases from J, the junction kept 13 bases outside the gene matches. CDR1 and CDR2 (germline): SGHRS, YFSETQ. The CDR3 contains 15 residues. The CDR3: CASADSLGRYYEQYF. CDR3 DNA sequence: TGCGCCAGCGCCGACTCCCTCGGGAGGTACTACGAGCAGTACTTC.

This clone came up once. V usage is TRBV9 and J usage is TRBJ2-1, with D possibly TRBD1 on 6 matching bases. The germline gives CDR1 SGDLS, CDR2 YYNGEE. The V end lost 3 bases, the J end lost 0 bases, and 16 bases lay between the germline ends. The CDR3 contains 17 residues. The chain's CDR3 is CASSASGGLSSYNEQFF. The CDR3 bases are TGTGCCAGCAGCGCAAGTGGGGGCTTGAGCTCCTACAATGAGCAGTTCTTC.

The CDR3 DNA sequence: TGTGCCAGCAGCTTAGCGCGGGGCGGGATTTACAATGAGCAGTTCTTC. Encoded protein: CASSLARGGIYNEQFF. This chain links TRBV7-8 with TRBJ2-1; tentatively, D is TRBD2 (6 bases). V lost 0 bases and J lost 4, with 13 bases in between. This CDR3 is 16 amino acids long. The germline CDR1 and CDR2 sequences are SGHVS and FQNEAQ.

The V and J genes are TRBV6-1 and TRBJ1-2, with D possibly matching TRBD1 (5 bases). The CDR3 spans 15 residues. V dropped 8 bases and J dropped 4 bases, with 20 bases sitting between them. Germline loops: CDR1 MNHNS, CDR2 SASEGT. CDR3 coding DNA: TGTGCCAGCGTAGACCCAGGGATAGTGGGCTATGGCTACACCTTC. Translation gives CASVDPGIVGYGYTF.

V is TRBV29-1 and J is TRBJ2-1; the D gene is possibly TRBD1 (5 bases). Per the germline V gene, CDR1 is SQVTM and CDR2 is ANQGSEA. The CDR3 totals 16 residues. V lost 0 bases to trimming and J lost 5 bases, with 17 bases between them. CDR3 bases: TGCAGCGTTGAAGAGTTAGGGGCCGTTTATAACAATGAGCAGTTCTTC. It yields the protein CSVEELGAVYNNEQFF.

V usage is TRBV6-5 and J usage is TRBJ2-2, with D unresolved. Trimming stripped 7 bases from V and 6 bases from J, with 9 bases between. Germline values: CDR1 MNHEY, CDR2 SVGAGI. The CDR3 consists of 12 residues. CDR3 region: CASTRGSGELFF. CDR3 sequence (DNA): TGTGCCAGCACCCGAGGCTCCGGGGAGCTGTTTTTT.

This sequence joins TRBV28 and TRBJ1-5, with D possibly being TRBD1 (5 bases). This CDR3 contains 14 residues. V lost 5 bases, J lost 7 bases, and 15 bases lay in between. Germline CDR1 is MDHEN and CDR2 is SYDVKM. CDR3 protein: CASSGVAGWQPQHF. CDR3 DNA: TGTGCCAGCAGTGGAGTGGCAGGGTGGCAGCCCCAGCATTTT.

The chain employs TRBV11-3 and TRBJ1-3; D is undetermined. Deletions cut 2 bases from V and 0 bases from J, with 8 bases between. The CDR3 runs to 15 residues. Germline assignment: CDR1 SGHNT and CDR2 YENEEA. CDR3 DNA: TGTGCCAGCAGCTTAACTAGTCTCTCTGGAAACACCATATATTTT. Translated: CASSLTSLSGNTIYF.

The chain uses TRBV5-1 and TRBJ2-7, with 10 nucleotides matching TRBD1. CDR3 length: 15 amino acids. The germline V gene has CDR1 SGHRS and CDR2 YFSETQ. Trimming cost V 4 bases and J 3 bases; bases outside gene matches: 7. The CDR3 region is CASSRTGTGVYEQYF. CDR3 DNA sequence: TGCGCCAGCAGCCGGACAGGGACAGGGGTCTACGAGCAGTACTTC.

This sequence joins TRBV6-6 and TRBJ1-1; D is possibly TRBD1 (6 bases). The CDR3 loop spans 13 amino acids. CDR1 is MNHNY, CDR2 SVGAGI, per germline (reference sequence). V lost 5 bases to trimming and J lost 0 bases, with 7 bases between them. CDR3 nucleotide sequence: TGTGCCAGCAGTAACAGGGTGAACACTGAAGCTTTCTTT. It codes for CASSNRVNTEAFF.

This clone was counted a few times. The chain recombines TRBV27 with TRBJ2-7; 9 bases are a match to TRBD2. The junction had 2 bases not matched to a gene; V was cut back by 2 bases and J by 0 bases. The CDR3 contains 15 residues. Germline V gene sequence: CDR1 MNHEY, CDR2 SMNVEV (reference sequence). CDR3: CASSLGGRASYEQYF. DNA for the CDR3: TGTGCCAGCAGTTTAGGCGGGAGGGCCTCCTACGAGCAGTACTTC.

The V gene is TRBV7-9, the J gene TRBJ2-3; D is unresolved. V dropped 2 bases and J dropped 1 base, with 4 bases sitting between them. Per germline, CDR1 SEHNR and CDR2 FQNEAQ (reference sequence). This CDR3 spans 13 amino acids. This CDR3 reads CASSLSGTDTQYF. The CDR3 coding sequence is TGTGCCAGCAGCTTATCAGGCACAGATACGCAGTATTTT. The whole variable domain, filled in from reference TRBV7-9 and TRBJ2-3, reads DTGVSQNPRHKITKRGQNVTFRCDPISEHNRLYWYRQTLGQGPEFLTYFQNEAQLEKSRLLSDRFSAERPKGSFSTLEIQRTEQGDSAMYLCASSLSGTDTQYFGPGTRLTVL.

CDR3 residues: CASSLMMSSYEQYF. In nucleotides, the CDR3 is TGTGCCAGCAGTTTAATGATGAGCTCCTACGAGCAGTACTTC. The chain uses TRBV27 and TRBJ2-7; D uncertain. The CDR3 is 14 residues long. V lost 2 bases and J 0 bases, leaving 8 bases between the germline ends. Germline loops: CDR1 MNHEY, CDR2 SMNVEV (reference sequence).

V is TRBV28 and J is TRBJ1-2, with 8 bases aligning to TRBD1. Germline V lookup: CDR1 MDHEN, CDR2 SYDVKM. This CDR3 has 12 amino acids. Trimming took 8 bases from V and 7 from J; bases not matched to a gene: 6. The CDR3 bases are TGTGCCAGCTATCAGGGGGCGGGTGGCTACACCTTC. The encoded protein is CASYQGAGGYTF.

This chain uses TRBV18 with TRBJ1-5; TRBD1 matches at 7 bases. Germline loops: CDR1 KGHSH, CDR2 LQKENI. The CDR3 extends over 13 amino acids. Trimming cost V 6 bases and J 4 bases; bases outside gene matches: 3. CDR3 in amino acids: CASSGTENQPQHF. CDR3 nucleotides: TGTGCCAGCTCGGGGACAGAAAATCAGCCCCAGCATTTT.

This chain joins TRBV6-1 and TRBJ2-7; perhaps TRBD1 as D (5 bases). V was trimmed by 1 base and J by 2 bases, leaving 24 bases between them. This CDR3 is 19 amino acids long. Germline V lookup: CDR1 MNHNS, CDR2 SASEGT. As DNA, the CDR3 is TGTGCCAGCAGTGAAGAAGTGAGTTGGGGAACAGGCTGGACCTACGAGCAGTACTTC. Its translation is CASSEEVSWGTGWTYEQYF.

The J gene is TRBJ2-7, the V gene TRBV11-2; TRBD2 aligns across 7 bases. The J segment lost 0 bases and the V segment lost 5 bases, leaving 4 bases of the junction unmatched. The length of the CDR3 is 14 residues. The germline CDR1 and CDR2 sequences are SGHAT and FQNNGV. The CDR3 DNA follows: TGTGCCAGCAGCCCAGGGAGGGCCTCCTACGAGCAGTACTTC. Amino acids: CASSPGRASYEQYF.